This T cell receptor (beta chain) was sequenced for a study of cytomegalovirus exposure and HLA in healthy donors. Study-wide points: The classifier, whose performance was assessed in both the original and validation cohorts, reportedly diagnosed cytomegalovirus status with high specificity and sensitivity. Per a prior analysis, the majority of TCR beta V segments were productive roughly 87% or roughly 30% of the time. TCR beta sequences reportedly predicted most subjects' HLA-A and HLA-B alleles accurately.

The study ran its PCR with 60 Vbeta and 13 Jbeta primers. This table comes from immunoSEQ multiplex PCR, and its TCRdb copy is limited to in-frame clones, with some not included. The sample data list 200,000 or so clones. Worth noting for this clone: Its antigen remains unknown.

The sequenced sample was PBMCs. The sequence was collected from a boy aged 5-17 years in good health and CMV-seronegative.

The chain's CDR3 is CASSDGQGATYEQYF. CDR3 DNA: TGTGCCAGCAGTGACGGACAGGGAGCCACCTACGAGCAGTACTTC. This rearrangement joins TRBV27 to TRBJ2-7, with TRBD1 matching over 8 bases. The CDR3 length is 15 residues. Germline lookup yields CDR1 MNHEY and CDR2 SMNVEV (reference sequence). The ends lost 5 bases at V and 2 bases at J; junction bases unmatched: 8.